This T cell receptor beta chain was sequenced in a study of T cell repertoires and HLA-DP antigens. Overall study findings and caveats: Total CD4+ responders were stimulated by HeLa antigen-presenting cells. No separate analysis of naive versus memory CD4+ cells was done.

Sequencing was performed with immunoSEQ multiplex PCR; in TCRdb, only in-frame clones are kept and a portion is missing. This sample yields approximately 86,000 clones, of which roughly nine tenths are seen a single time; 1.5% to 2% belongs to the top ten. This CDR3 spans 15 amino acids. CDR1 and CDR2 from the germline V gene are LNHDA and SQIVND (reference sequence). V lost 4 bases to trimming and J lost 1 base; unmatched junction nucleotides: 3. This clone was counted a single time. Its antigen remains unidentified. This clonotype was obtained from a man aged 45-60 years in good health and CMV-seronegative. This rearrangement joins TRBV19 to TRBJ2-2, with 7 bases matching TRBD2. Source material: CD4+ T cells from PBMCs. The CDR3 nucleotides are TGTGCCAGTAGTAGGGGGGGTCTGAACACCGGGGAGCTGTTTTTT. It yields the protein CASSRGGLNTGELFF.